The sequence of this T cell receptor beta chain was determined in a study of Ad26.COV2.S vaccination and SARS-CoV-2 variants. The wider study: Once or twice, 56 days apart, Ad26.COV2.S was delivered intramuscularly. Points from the study as a whole: The authors reported substantial breadth in spike-specific CD8+ and CD4+ T cell responses after vaccination.

Concerning this clone: Antigen specificity is unknown.

Regarding treatment: around 19 received Ad26.COV2.S at low or high dose, single or two shots; a few received placebo; per-sample allocation not given. Sampling occurred on day 63 after the first vaccine or placebo injection. Sequencing used immunoSEQ multiplex PCR; TCRdb keeps in-frame clones, though not all of them. This table holds around 420,000 clones, approximately 88% found once. This sample comprised peripheral blood, obtained in a trial of Ad26.COV2.S vaccine versus placebo. This receptor was obtained from a person aged 18-65 years who received the Ad26.COV2.S COVID-19 vaccine or a placebo.

The CDR3 protein is CASSLHTGETGELFF. CDR3 nucleotides: TGCGCCAGCAGCCTCCATACGGGCGAAACCGGGGAGCTGTTTTTT. The chain combines TRBV4-3 with TRBJ2-2; D is unresolved. Trimming cost V 4 bases and J 5 bases, with 14 bases left between them. Germline V CDR1 and CDR2: LGHNA, YSLEER. CDR3 length equals 15 residues.